Below, 14 T cell receptor beta chains from the same sample are listed, as sequenced in a study of chemoradiotherapy in HPV16-positive cancers. The protocol was immunoSEQ multiplex PCR, while the TCRdb copy is restricted to in-frame clones and leaves out a portion. The sample lists fewer than 6,500 clones, around 90% occurring once. The source was blood, collected from a patient who underwent chemoradiotherapy. These receptors originate from a human donor with HPV-associated anogenital cancer.

The chain employs TRBV28 and TRBJ1-1; no firm D call. V shed 6 bases and J shed 10 bases, with 9 bases lying between them. This CDR3 is 10 amino acids long. Germline-derived CDR1 and CDR2 are MDHEN and SYDVKM. The CDR3 protein is CASRGKLAFF. The CDR3 region has the DNA TGTGCCAGCAGGGGCAAGTTAGCTTTCTTT. Combining the CDR3 with reference TRBV28 and TRBJ1-1 gives the whole variable domain DVKVTQSSRYLVKRTGEKVFLECVQDMDHENMFWYRQDPGLGLRLIYFSYDVKMKEKGDIPEGYSVSREKKERFSLILESASTNQTSMYLCASRGKLAFFGQGTRLTVV.

The chain has TRBV4-1 and TRBJ2-3; 11 bases fit TRBD2. Germline lookup yields CDR1 MGHRA and CDR2 YSYEKL. The CDR3 loop spans 15 amino acids. After removal of 4 bases from V and 5 bases from J, the junction contained 5 bases not matched to a gene. The CDR3 is CASSLAGGREDTQYF. The CDR3 DNA sequence: TGCGCCAGCAGCCTAGCGGGGGGGCGGGAAGATACGCAGTATTTT.

This clone was seen a single time. The chain uses TRBV6-1 and TRBJ1-4; 7 bases map to TRBD1. With V trimmed by 4 bases and J by 3 bases, 5 bases remained unmatched. Germline CDR1 reads MNHNS; CDR2 reads SASEGT. The CDR3 is made up of 15 amino acids. This chain's CDR3 is CASSAYRGANEKLFF. The CDR3 region has the DNA TGTGCCAGCAGTGCTTACAGGGGTGCTAATGAAAAACTGTTTTTT.

V and J are TRBV5-4 and TRBJ2-7; TRBD1 matches at 10 bases. CDR1 is SGHNT, CDR2 YYREEE, per germline (reference sequence). Germline trimming cut 0 bases from V and 5 bases from J; bases unmatched to any gene: 5. This CDR3 comprises 15 residues. The CDR3 DNA is TGTGCCAGCAGCTTGGGACAGGGGGCATTCGACGAGCAGTACTTC. As protein: CASSLGQGAFDEQYF.

This CDR3 is CASRKQGENEQYF. The CDR3, as DNA: TGTGCCAGCAGAAAACAGGGTGAAAACGAGCAGTACTTC. The J gene is TRBJ2-7, the V gene TRBV6-5; D possibly corresponds to TRBD1 (6 bases). V was shortened by 6 bases and J by 5 bases, with 14 bases between the two germline ends. CDR3 length equals 13 residues. CDR1 is MNHEY, CDR2 SVGAGI, per germline.

The V and J genes are TRBV9 and TRBJ2-6, with TRBD1 identical over 10 bases. The germline CDR1 and CDR2 sequences are SGDLS and YYNGEE. The CDR3 totals 17 residues. The V and J ends lost 3 bases and 1 base, in that order; junction bases with no gene match: 4. The CDR3 loop reads CASSAGQGVSGANVLTF. CDR3 DNA sequence: TGTGCCAGCAGCGCCGGACAGGGGGTTTCTGGGGCCAACGTCCTGACTTTC.

The CDR3 bases are TGTGCCAGCAGTCTCAACTCGGGGGGGGCTTTCTTT. Amino acids: CASSLNSGGAFF. This rearrangement joins TRBV7-9 to TRBJ1-1; a possible D gene is TRBD1 (5 bases). The CDR3 spans 12 residues. Germline V lookup: CDR1 SEHNR, CDR2 FQNEAQ (reference sequence). Trimming cost V 6 bases and J 11 bases, with 16 bases left between them.

The chain employs TRBV18 and TRBJ2-6, with D perhaps being TRBD1 or TRBD2 (5 bases each). Germline V gives CDR1 KGHSH, CDR2 LQKENI. The V end was cut by 3 bases, the J end by 0 bases, with 12 bases between. The CDR3 has 17 amino acids. CDR3 loop: CASSPMGPFSGANVLTF. The CDR3 DNA sequence: TGTGCCAGCTCACCCATGGGACCGTTCTCTGGGGCCAACGTCCTGACTTTC.

The V gene is TRBV2, the J gene TRBJ1-2, with D hard to call. The CDR3 sequence is 15 residues long. CDR1 SNHLY and CDR2 FYNNEI come from the germline V gene. The V end lost 2 bases, the J end lost 4 bases, and 14 bases lay between the germline ends. CDR3 DNA: TGTGCCAGCAGTGAACGGGCGTCTCGGGGCTATGGCTACACCTTC. It codes for CASSERASRGYGYTF.

V is TRBV2 and J is TRBJ2-3, with unresolved D. The CDR3 covers 14 residues. The germline CDR1 and CDR2 sequences are SNHLY and FYNNEI. The V gene lost 5 bases and the J gene lost 2 bases, with 11 bases spanning the gap. CDR3 nucleotide sequence: TGTGCCAGCAGTTTTGGTCCCATCACAGATACGCAGTATTTT. It codes for CASSFGPITDTQYF.

This clone was seen a handful of times. CDR3 nucleotide sequence: TGTGCCACTACCCCGACGGGAGGCCAGCCCCAGCATTTT. Translation: CATTPTGGQPQHF. The chain combines TRBV7-9 with TRBJ1-5; no clear D gene. Trimming shortened V by 10 bases and J by 7 bases, and 17 bases separated the two germline ends. The V gene's germline CDR1 is SEHNR and CDR2 FQNEAQ (reference sequence). This CDR3 has 13 amino acids. The full variable domain, rest sourced from reference TRBV7-9 and TRBJ1-5, is DTGVSQNPRHKITKRGQNVTFRCDPISEHNRLYWYRQTLGQGPEFLTYFQNEAQLEKSRLLSDRFSAERPKGSFSTLEIQRTEQGDSAMYLCATTPTGGQPQHFGDGTRLSIL.

This sequence joins TRBV27 and TRBJ1-5; TRBD1 is a possible D gene (5 bases). Trimming pared 6 bases from V and 5 bases from J, leaving 17 bases between. Germline V CDR1 and CDR2: MNHEY, SMNVEV (reference sequence). CDR3 length: 15 amino acids. CDR3 nucleotide sequence: TGTGCCAGCAGAGAGATCGGGGCGCGATATCAGCCCCAGCATTTT. Its translation is CASREIGARYQPQHF.

The chain couples TRBV4-3 to TRBJ2-7; 9 bases are shared with TRBD1. V was clipped by 0 bases and J by 2 bases; unmatched bases: 11. This CDR3 has 18 amino acids. Germline V CDR1 and CDR2: LGHNA, YSLEER. Written as DNA, the CDR3 is TGCGCCAGCAGCCAAGAATATCCAGGACAGGGGCGTCCCTACGAGCAGTACTTC. Amino acid sequence: CASSQEYPGQGRPYEQYF.

The chain joins TRBV9 to TRBJ2-1; the match to TRBD2 covers 15 bases. The V and J ends lost 3 bases and 9 bases, in that order; junction bases with no gene match: 4. The CDR3 is 15 amino acids. Germline CDR1 is SGDLS and CDR2 is YYNGEE. CDR3 residues: CASSGTSGGASEQFF. The CDR3 coding sequence is TGTGCCAGCAGCGGGACTAGCGGGGGGGCTAGTGAGCAGTTCTTC.